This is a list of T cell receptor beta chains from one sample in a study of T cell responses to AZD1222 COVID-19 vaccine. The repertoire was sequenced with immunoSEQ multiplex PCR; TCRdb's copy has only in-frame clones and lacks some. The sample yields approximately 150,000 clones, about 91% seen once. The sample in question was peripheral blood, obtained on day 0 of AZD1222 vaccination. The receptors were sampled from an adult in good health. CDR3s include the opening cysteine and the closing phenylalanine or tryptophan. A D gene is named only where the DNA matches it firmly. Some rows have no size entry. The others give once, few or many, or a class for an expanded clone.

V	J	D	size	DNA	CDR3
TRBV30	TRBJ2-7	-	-	TGTGCCTGGAGCCCGGGACACCTATACGAGCAGTACTTC	CAWSPGHLYEQYF
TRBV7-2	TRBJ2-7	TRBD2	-	TGTGCCAGCAGCCCTCTAGCGGGGGCCATCTACGAGCAGTACTTC	CASSPLAGAIYEQYF
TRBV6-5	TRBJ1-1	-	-	TGTGCCAGCAGTTATCGACTGTTGAATACTCCCTCTGAAGCTTTCTTT	CASSYRLLNTPSEAFF
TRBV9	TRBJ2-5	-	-	TGTGCCAGCAGCGTAGGAGGACCCCAAGAGACCCAGTACTTC	CASSVGGPQETQYF
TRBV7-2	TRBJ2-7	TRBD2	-	TGTGCCAGCAGCCTCGTAGCGGGGTCCTACGAGCAGTACTTC	CASSLVAGSYEQYF
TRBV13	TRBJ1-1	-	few	TGTGCCAGCAGCGTACTCACGTCTGAAGCTTTCTTT	CASSVLTSEAFF
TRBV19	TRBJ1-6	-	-	TGTGCCAGTAACCCACACGGGAACTATAATTCACCCCTCCACTTT	CASNPHGNYNSPLHF
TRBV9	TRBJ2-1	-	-	TGTGCCAGCAATGAAGGAGGACCTAATGAGCAGTTCTTC	CASNEGGPNEQFF
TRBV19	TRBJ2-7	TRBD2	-	TGTGCCAGTAGTCTAGGGACTAGCGGAACCTACGAGCAGTACTTC	CASSLGTSGTYEQYF
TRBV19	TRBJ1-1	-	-	TGTGCCAGTAGTATAAGGGTTCGCACTGAAGCTTTCTTT	CASSIRVRTEAFF
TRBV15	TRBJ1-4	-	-	TGTGCCACCAGCATAGATCACCGGGGATCGACTAATGAAAAACTGTTTTTT	CATSIDHRGSTNEKLFF
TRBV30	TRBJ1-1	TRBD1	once	TGTGCCTGGAGTTTGGGACAGGCTAACACTGAAGCTTTCTTT	CAWSLGQANTEAFF
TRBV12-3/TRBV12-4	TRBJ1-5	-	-	TGTGCCAGCAGAAGCCTTAATCAGCCCCAGCATTTT	CASRSLNQPQHF
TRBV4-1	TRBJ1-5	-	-	TGCGCCAGCAGCCAAGAGCTTGGCCAGCCCCAGCATTTT	CASSQELGQPQHF
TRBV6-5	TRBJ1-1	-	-	TGTGCCAGCAGCTTACAGGGAAAGGTTGCTGAAGCTTTCTTT	CASSLQGKVAEAFF
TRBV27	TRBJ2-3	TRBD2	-	TGTGCCAGCAGTAGGCGGGAGGGAACAGATACGCAGTATTTT	CASSRREGTDTQYF
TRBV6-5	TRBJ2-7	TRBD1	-	TGTGCCAGCAGACCCGGGACAGGGTTTTACGAGCAGTACTTC	CASRPGTGFYEQYF
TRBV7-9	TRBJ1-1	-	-	TGTGCCAGCGGTCTATCGGGAGGGGCGAACACTGAAGCTTTCTTT	CASGLSGGANTEAFF
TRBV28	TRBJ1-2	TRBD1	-	TGTGCCAGCAGTCGACCGGGAGGGACAGGGAAAAAGGATGGCTACACCTTC	CASSRPGGTGKKDGYTF
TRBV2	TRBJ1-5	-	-	TGTGCCAGCAGTGTGGAACAGCCCCAGCATTTT	CASSVEQPQHF
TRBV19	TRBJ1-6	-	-	TGTGCCAGTAGTATATTTAATTCACCCCTCCACTTT	CASSIFNSPLHF
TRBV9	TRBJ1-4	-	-	TGTGCCAGCAGCCTCAATAGGGTTGGTGAAAAACTGTTTTTT	CASSLNRVGEKLFF
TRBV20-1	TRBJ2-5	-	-	TGCAGTGCTAGTCACAGGGCTCAAGAGACCCAGTACTTC	CSASHRAQETQYF
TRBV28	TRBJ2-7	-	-	TGTGCCAGCGCCGGCCTCGGTTTGGGCCGGTACGAGCAGTACTTC	CASAGLGLGRYEQYF
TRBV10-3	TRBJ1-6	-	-	TGTGCCATCAGTAGGGGTTTCGACAATTCACCCCTCCACTTT	CAISRGFDNSPLHF
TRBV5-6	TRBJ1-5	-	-	TGTGCCAGCAGCCTGGGTGCGGTTCGGAGCAATCAGCCCCAGCATTTT	CASSLGAVRSNQPQHF
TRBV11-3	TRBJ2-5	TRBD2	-	TGTGCCAGCAGCTTATCCGTAACGGGAGGGCCAGGGGAGACCCAGTACTTC	CASSLSVTGGPGETQYF
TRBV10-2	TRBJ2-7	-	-	TGCGCCAGCTCGGAACGGGCGAGCTCCTACGAGCAGTACTTC	CASSERASSYEQYF
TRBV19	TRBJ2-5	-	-	TGTGCCAGTAGTCTTTCGGGTAACCGTCAAGAGACCCAGTACTTC	CASSLSGNRQETQYF
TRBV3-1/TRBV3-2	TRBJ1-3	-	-	TGTGCCAGCAGCCAAGGAGGTACCATATATTTT	CASSQGGTIYF
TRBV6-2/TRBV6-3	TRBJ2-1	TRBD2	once	TGTGCCAGCAGTTACTTTTTGACGGGGGGAAATGAGCAGTTCTTC	CASSYFLTGGNEQFF
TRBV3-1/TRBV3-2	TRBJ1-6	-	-	TGTGCCAGCAGCCTGGGGTACGATAATTCACCCCTCCACTTT	CASSLGYDNSPLHF
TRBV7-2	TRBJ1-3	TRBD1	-	TGTGCCAGCAGCTTAGACGGGACAGGTCCCATATATTTT	CASSLDGTGPIYF
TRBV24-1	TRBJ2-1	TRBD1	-	TGTGCCACCAGTGAGTGGACAGGTATTTACAATGAGCAGTTCTTC	CATSEWTGIYNEQFF
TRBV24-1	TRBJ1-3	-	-	TGTGCCACCAGTGATGAGACATCGGGAAACACCATATATTTT	CATSDETSGNTIYF
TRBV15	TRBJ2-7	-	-	TGTGCCACCAGCAGAGACCCCCCAAATGAAGTACCCTCGAAGCAGTACTTC	CATSRDPPNEVPSKQYF
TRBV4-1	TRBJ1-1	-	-	TGCGCCAGCAGCCAAGAAAGGACACTGAACACTGAAGCTTTCTTT	CASSQERTLNTEAFF
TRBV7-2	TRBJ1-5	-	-	TGTGCCAGCAGCTTAGAGGGGCGTCCTATACAGCCCCAGCATTTT	CASSLEGRPIQPQHF
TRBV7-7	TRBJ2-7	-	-	TGTGCCAGCAGCTTAGGCAGGGGAGTCACCTACGAGCAGTACTTC	CASSLGRGVTYEQYF
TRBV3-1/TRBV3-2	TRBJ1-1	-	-	TGTGCCAGCAGCCAAGGGGACGCAGGAAAAGCTTTCTTT	CASSQGDAGKAFF
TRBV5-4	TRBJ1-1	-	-	TGTGCCAGCAGTCCCGGGGGCAGATCTATGAACACTGAAGCTTTCTTT	CASSPGGRSMNTEAFF
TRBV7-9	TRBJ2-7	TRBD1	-	TGTGCCAGCAGCTTCCTCGTCGGGACAGGGACCTACGAGCAGTACTTC	CASSFLVGTGTYEQYF
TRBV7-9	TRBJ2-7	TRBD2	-	TGTGCCAGCAGCTTAACGAAGTTAGCGGGTTCAACCTACGAGCAGTACTTC	CASSLTKLAGSTYEQYF
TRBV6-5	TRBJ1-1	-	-	TGTGCCAGCAGTTACTCAGGCAGGGCCACTGAAGCTTTCTTT	CASSYSGRATEAFF
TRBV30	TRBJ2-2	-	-	TGTGCCTGGAGTGTTGTACGCGGAGGCACCGGGGAGCTGTTTTTT	CAWSVVRGGTGELFF
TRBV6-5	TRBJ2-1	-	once	TGTGCCAGCAGTTACGCCATGATGGCCGAGGGGGATGAGCAGTTCTTC	CASSYAMMAEGDEQFF
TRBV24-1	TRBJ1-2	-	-	TGTGCCACCAGTGACCCGCCAGGTGGGGCAAGCCATGGCTACACCTTC	CATSDPPGGASHGYTF